The entry below describes one T cell receptor beta chain. The antigen remains unidentified. This specimen belongs to a study of naive and memory T cell subsets. General study points: In CD4 and CD8 cells, diversity dropped from naive through EMRA.

The germline gives CDR1 SGHTS, CDR2 YDEGEE. This CDR3 contains 14 residues. The V and J ends lost 0 bases and 2 bases respectively, with 7 bases between them. CD8 T cells were positively selected from what remained after CD4 positive selection. Two oligonucleotides, mixed equimolar, formed the beta constant-region primer covering TRBC1 and TRBC2. Four rounds of PCR amplified the ligated cDNA using nested alpha and beta constant-region primers plus SP2. An oligonucleotide with the SP2 primer and a 12-nucleotide UMI was ligated to the cDNA 3' end. TCRdb called the UMI-ligation and nested PCR reads again in MiXCR, with one record for every CDR3 protein. The sample comprises roughly 80,000 distinct CDR3 sequences, roughly 9.3% of which are singletons, and around 1.3% rests with the top ten.

The clonotype was recovered from a human donor in good health. The V call is TRBV5-8, the J call TRBJ2-3; no clear D. What was sequenced was naive CD8+ T cells from blood. The CDR3 is CASSLVYPTDTQYF. In nucleotides, the CDR3 is TGTGCCAGCAGCTTGGTGTACCCCACAGATACGCAGTATTTT.